The 16 T cell receptor beta chains in this list originate from one sample, sequenced in a study of tumor and adjacent non-tumor tissue in lung cancer. TCRbeta libraries were built with three rounds of nested PCR, modified from ARM-PCR. From the multiplex PCR reads, TCRdb called clonotypes with MiXCR, one entry per CDR3 protein. In the table there are tens of thousands of distinct CDR3 sequences, about 55% of which are singletons. RNA was extracted from bulk tissue without any cell sorting. More than 3 cm separated this lung sample from the edge of the tumor. The specimen was distant non-tumor lung tissue. These receptor sequences come from a man between 65 and 85 years old with non-small cell lung cancer.

Comments on this clonotype: The final CDR3 position lacks the conserved phenylalanine or tryptophan, pointing to a likely read error. The rearrangement uses TRBV11-2 and TRBJ1-1; tentatively, D is TRBD1 (6 bases). V shed 5 bases and J shed 5 bases, with 15 bases lying between them. Germline assignment: CDR1 SGHAT and CDR2 FQNNGV. This CDR3 is built from 14 residues. The CDR3 coding sequence is TGTGCCAGCAGCCCAAACAGGGAGCAAACTGAAGCTTTCTTA. Its protein is CASSPNREQTEAFL.

This chain connects TRBV28 to TRBJ1-1; tentative D call: TRBD1 (5 bases). The CDR3 has 14 amino acids. The V and J ends lost 3 bases and 6 bases respectively, with 14 bases between them. In germline, CDR1 is MDHEN, CDR2 SYDVKM. CDR3 coding DNA: TGTGCCAGCAGTTTCGCAGGGCAAGGCGCTGAAGCTTTCTTT. Its protein is CASSFAGQGAEAFF. The full variable domain, in which reference TRBV28 and TRBJ1-1 provide the parts outside the CDR3, is DVKVTQSSRYLVKRTGEKVFLECVQDMDHENMFWYRQDPGLGLRLIYFSYDVKMKEKGDIPEGYSVSREKKERFSLILESASTNQTSMYLCASSFAGQGAEAFFGQGTRLTVV.

The chain links TRBV28 to TRBJ2-7, with D maybe TRBD1 (6 bases). The CDR3 length is 14 residues. Germline-derived CDR1 and CDR2 are MDHEN and SYDVKM. Trimming pared 9 bases from V and 3 bases from J, leaving 18 bases between. In DNA, the CDR3 is TGTGCCAGTAGCACAGGGCAGATTTACTACGAGCAGTACTTC. This sequence encodes CASSTGQIYYEQYF. Complete variable domain (other parts from reference TRBV28 and TRBJ2-7): DVKVTQSSRYLVKRTGEKVFLECVQDMDHENMFWYRQDPGLGLRLIYFSYDVKMKEKGDIPEGYSVSREKKERFSLILESASTNQTSMYLCASSTGQIYYEQYFGPGTRLTVT.

This clonotype was counted only a few times. The chain couples TRBV5-1 to TRBJ1-2; weak D call: TRBD1 (5 bases). V was cut by 4 bases and J by 7 bases, with 14 bases left in between. The CDR3 is made up of 13 amino acids. Germline loops: CDR1 SGHRS, CDR2 YFSETQ. The CDR3 region has the DNA TGCGCCAGCAGCACTGGGACCGACAGTGGCTACACCTTC. Amino acid sequence: CASSTGTDSGYTF.

About this clonotype itself: A much larger clonotype is one base distant, so this may be a read error. J is TRBJ2-1 and V is TRBV20-1, with 7 bases lining up with TRBD1. V trimming: 3 bases; J trimming: 8 bases; junction bases outside the gene matches: 13. The CDR3 consists of 15 residues. Germline values: CDR1 DFQATT, CDR2 SNEGSKA (reference sequence). The CDR3 region has the DNA TGCAGTGCTAGCCGCCGGGGACAGTTTAGGCATGAGCAGTTCTTC. Translation: CSASRRGQFRHEQFF.

Comment on this clonotype: Given the absence of the conserved phenylalanine or tryptophan at the CDR3 end, a read error is likely. V is TRBV5-4 and J is TRBJ2-6; D possibly matches TRBD1 or TRBD2 (5 bases each). Germline V gives CDR1 SGHNT, CDR2 YYREEE (reference sequence). This CDR3 comprises 14 residues. Trimming removed 5 bases at V and 15 bases at J, with 21 bases between. The CDR3 is CASRPGSGTSALTV. As DNA, the CDR3 is TGTGCCAGCAGGCCAGGCTCTGGGACCAGCGCCCTGACTGTC.

In its sample, this clonotype was seen a few times. V and J are TRBV28 and TRBJ2-7, with D uncertain. The CDR3 totals 14 residues. Trimming cost V 3 bases and J 1 base, with 10 bases left between them. Germline V lookup: CDR1 MDHEN, CDR2 SYDVKM. The CDR3 loop is CASSFLTVSYEQYF. The CDR3 nucleotides read TGTGCCAGCAGTTTTCTCACAGTTTCCTACGAGCAGTACTTC.

CDR3 loop: CTNSLPAPQTQYF. In DNA, the CDR3 is TGTACCAACAGCCTCCCGGCCCCCCAGACCCAGTACTTC. This chain connects TRBV28 to TRBJ2-5; D remains ambiguous. Germline assignment: CDR1 MDHEN and CDR2 SYDVKM. The CDR3 is 13 amino acids. The full variable domain, completed using reference TRBV28 and TRBJ2-5, is DVKVTQSSRYLVKRTGEKVFLECVQDMDHENMFWYRQDPGLGLRLIYFSYDVKMKEKGDIPEGYSVSREKKERFSLILESASTNQTSMYLCTNSLPAPQTQYFGPGTRLLVL.

The V and J genes are TRBV6-6 and TRBJ2-5, with 9 bases that match TRBD1. The CDR3 length is 14 residues. Germline values: CDR1 MNHNY, CDR2 SVGAGI (reference sequence). CDR3 sequence (DNA): TGTGCAGGCACTGATACAGGGGGCGGGGAGACCCAGTACTTC. As protein: CAGTDTGGGETQYF.

This clonotype has just a few counts. The junction differs from germline at one of its ends, possibly a read error. The rearrangement uses TRBV11-3 and TRBJ2-2; D assignment may be TRBD1 or TRBD2 (6 bases each). Germline V gene data show CDR1 as SGHNT and CDR2 as YENEEA. This CDR3 is built from 13 residues. The CDR3 region has the DNA TGTGCTACTTCAACCGGGGGCACCGGGGAGCTGTCTTTT. This encodes CATSTGGTGELSF. Full variable domain (outside the CDR3, taken from reference TRBV11-3 and TRBJ2-2): EAGVVQSPRYKIIEKKQPVAFWCNPISGHNTLYWYLQNLGQGPELLIRYENEEAVDDSQLPKDRFSAERLKGVDSTLKIQPAELGDSAVYLCATSTGGTGELSFGEGSRLTVL.

Concerning this clonotype: The junction does not match germline at one end; this may be a read error. The CDR3 coding sequence is TGTGCCAGCAGTGATCCGGGACCGAGTCTCTCTGGGGCCAACGACCTGACTTTC. It codes for CASSDPGPSLSGANDLTF. This chain connects TRBV2 to TRBJ2-6; D possibly matches TRBD1 or TRBD2 (5 bases each). CDR1 SNHLY and CDR2 FYNNEI come from the germline V gene. This CDR3 comprises 18 residues.

Comments on this clonotype: At one end, the junction sequence differs from germline, possibly due to a read error. The J gene is TRBJ2-1, the V gene TRBV6-5; D might be TRBD1 (5 bases). This CDR3 is 14 amino acids long. The V gene's germline CDR1 is MNHEY and CDR2 SVGAGI. The CDR3 region is CTSSYGDMGPEQFF. In DNA, the CDR3 is TGTACCAGCAGTTACGGTGACATGGGGCCTGAGCAGTTCTTC.

As for this clonotype: The CDR3 does not close with the conserved phenylalanine or tryptophan, likely indicating a read error. The chain combines TRBV5-4 with TRBJ1-5; tentative D call: TRBD1 (6 bases). The CDR3 covers 14 residues. Germline assignment: CDR1 SGHNT and CDR2 YYREEE (reference sequence). The CDR3 loop reads CASSLAGGNQAQHY. Written as DNA, the CDR3 is TGTGCCAGCAGCTTGGCGGGGGGCAATCAGGCCCAGCATTAT.

The gene calls are TRBV6-5 and TRBJ2-5, with a possible D match to TRBD1 (5 bases). The germline gives CDR1 MNHEY, CDR2 SVGAGI. This CDR3 is 13 amino acids long. The CDR3 loop reads CANSFQGFETQYF. The CDR3 DNA follows: TGTGCAAACAGTTTCCAGGGTTTTGAGACCCAGTACTTC.

This clonotype was detected only a few times. The rearrangement uses TRBV28 and TRBJ2-3; 7 nucleotides line up with TRBD2. The CDR3 is 15 amino acids. V shed 5 bases and J 3 bases; nucleotides not matched to a gene: 8. Germline-derived CDR1 and CDR2 are MDHEN and SYDVKM. CDR3 DNA: TGTGCCAGCAGTCGGGGAGGGCCTCGGACAGATACGCAGTATTTT. This gives the protein CASSRGGPRTDTQYF.

Concerning this clonotype: At one end the junction does not follow the germline gene, possibly because of a read error. The chain carries TRBV20-1 and TRBJ2-5; possibly TRBD1 for D (5 bases). The CDR3 has 15 amino acids. Germline V gene sequence: CDR1 DFQATT, CDR2 SNEGSKA (reference sequence). Written as DNA, the CDR3 is TGCAGTGCTAGAGACCATCGACAGCCCCAAGAGACCCAGCACTTC. It translates to CSARDHRQPQETQHF.